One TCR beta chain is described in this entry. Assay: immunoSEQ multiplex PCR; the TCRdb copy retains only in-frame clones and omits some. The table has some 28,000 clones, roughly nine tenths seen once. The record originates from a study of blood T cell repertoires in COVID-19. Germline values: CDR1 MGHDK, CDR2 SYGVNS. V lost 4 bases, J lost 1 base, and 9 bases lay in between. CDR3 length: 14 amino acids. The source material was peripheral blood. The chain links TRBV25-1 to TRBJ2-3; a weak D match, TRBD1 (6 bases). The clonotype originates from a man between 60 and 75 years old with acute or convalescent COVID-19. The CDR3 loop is CASSATGRTDTQYF. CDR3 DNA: TGTGCCAGCAGTGCGACAGGCCGCACAGATACGCAGTATTTT.